The clone carrying this T cell receptor beta chain was seen once. The CDR3 totals 14 residues. V was clipped by 1 base and J by 1 base, with 8 bases between them. Germline-derived CDR1 and CDR2 are SGHTA and FQGNSA. This entry comes from a study of blood T cell repertoires in COVID-19. Study background: Sample material is recorded as cDNA or gDNA derived from T cells, B-cell-depleted T cells, or PBMCs.

Assignments of participants to cohorts depended upon their own reported clinical history. TCRdb's copy holds only in-frame clones and misses some; the assay was immunoSEQ multiplex PCR. The sample lists more than 400,000 clones; around 90% were seen once. This sequence was found in a woman aged 18 to 35 who had recovered from COVID-19. The sequenced sample was PBMCs or T cells enriched from blood (not recorded which). This chain connects TRBV7-2 to TRBJ2-7; no clear D gene. The CDR3 region has the DNA TGTGCCAGCAGCTTAGTACTCAGGTCCTACGAGCAGTACTTC. It yields the protein CASSLVLRSYEQYF.